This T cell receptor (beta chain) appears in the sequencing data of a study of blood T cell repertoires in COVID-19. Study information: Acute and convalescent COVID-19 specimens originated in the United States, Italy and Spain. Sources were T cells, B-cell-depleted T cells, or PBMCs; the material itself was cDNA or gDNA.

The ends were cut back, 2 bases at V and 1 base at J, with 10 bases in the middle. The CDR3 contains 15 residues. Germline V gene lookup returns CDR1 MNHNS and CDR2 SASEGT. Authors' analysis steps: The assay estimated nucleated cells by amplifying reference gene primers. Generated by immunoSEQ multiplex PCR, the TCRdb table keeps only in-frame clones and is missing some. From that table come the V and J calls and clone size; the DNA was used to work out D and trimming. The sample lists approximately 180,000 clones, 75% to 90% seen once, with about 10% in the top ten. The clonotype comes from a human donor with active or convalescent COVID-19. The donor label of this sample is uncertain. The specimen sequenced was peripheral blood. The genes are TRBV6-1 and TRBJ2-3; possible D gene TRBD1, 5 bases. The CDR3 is CASSEQGIRTDTQYF. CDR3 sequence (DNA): TGTGCCAGCAGTGAACAGGGAATCCGCACAGATACGCAGTATTTT.